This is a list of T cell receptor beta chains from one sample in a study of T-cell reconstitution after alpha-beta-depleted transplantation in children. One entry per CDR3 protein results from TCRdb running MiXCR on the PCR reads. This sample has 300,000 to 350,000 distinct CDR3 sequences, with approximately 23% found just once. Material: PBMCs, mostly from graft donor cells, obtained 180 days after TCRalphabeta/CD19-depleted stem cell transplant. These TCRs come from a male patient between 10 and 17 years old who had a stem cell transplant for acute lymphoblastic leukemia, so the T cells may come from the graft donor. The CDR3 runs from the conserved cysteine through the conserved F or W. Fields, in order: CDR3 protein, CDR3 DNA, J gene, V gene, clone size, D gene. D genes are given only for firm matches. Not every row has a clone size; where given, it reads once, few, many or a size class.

CDR3aa: CASSPNPVLTDTQYF
CDR3nt: TGTGCCAGCAGCCCCAATCCGGTCCTCACAGATACGCAGTATTTT
j_gene: TRBJ2-3
v_gene: TRBV3-1
abundance: -
d_gene: -

CDR3aa: CASSRGSGRALYEQYF
CDR3nt: TGTGCCAGCAGCCGAGGCAGCGGGAGGGCCTTGTACGAGCAGTACTTC
j_gene: TRBJ2-7
v_gene: TRBV7-8
abundance: few
d_gene: TRBD2

CDR3aa: CASSQARDQPQHF
CDR3nt: TGTGCCAGCAGTCAGGCAAGGGACCAGCCCCAGCATTTT
j_gene: TRBJ1-5
v_gene: TRBV12-3/TRBV12-4
abundance: -
d_gene: -

CDR3aa: CASSPKAKNTGELFF
CDR3nt: TGTGCCAGCAGCCCCAAAGCTAAGAACACCGGGGAGCTGTTTTTT
j_gene: TRBJ2-2
v_gene: TRBV7-2
abundance: many
d_gene: -

CDR3aa: CASSHPHNLRGRYYEQYF
CDR3nt: TGCGCCAGCAGCCACCCCCACAATCTCCGCGGGAGATACTACGAGCAGTACTTC
j_gene: TRBJ2-7
v_gene: TRBV5-1
abundance: -
d_gene: TRBD2

CDR3aa: CASSIDERAAGANVLTF
CDR3nt: TGTGCCAGTAGTATAGACGAAAGGGCTGCTGGGGCCAACGTCCTGACTTTC
j_gene: TRBJ2-6
v_gene: TRBV19
abundance: few
d_gene: -

CDR3aa: CASSPLGRLNTEAFF
CDR3nt: TGTGCCAGCAGCCCCCTAGGACGGTTGAACACTGAAGCTTTCTTT
j_gene: TRBJ1-1
v_gene: TRBV7-9
abundance: few
d_gene: -

CDR3aa: CASSPGLAAFHETQYF
CDR3nt: TGTGCCAGCAGCCCGGGACTAGCTGCCTTCCATGAGACCCAGTACTTC
j_gene: TRBJ2-5
v_gene: TRBV7-2
abundance: -
d_gene: TRBD2

CDR3aa: CASTVQGTSTDTQYF
CDR3nt: TGTGCCAGCACCGTACAGGGAACTAGCACAGATACGCAGTATTTT
j_gene: TRBJ2-3
v_gene: TRBV2
abundance: -
d_gene: -

CDR3aa: CASSKGTSGIQETQYF
CDR3nt: TGCGCCAGCAGCAAAGGGACTAGCGGCATCCAAGAGACCCAGTACTTC
j_gene: TRBJ2-5
v_gene: TRBV5-1
abundance: -
d_gene: TRBD2

CDR3aa: CSARVRLAGVHEQYF
CDR3nt: TGCAGTGCTAGAGTTCGACTAGCGGGAGTCCACGAGCAGTACTTC
j_gene: TRBJ2-7
v_gene: TRBV20-1
abundance: -
d_gene: TRBD2

CDR3aa: CASSCPGLAGLNTGELFF
CDR3nt: TGTGCCAGCAGCTGCCCCGGACTAGCGGGACTTAACACCGGGGAGCTGTTTTTT
j_gene: TRBJ2-2
v_gene: TRBV7-3
abundance: -
d_gene: TRBD2

CDR3aa: CASGSTGPYLNYGYTF
CDR3nt: TGTGCCAGCGGTTCGACAGGGCCCTATCTTAACTATGGCTACACCTTC
j_gene: TRBJ1-2
v_gene: TRBV9
abundance: -
d_gene: TRBD1

CDR3aa: CASSFRQAHSYQPQHF
CDR3nt: TGTGCCAGCAGTTTTCGGCAGGCGCACTCTTATCAGCCCCAGCATTTT
j_gene: TRBJ1-5
v_gene: TRBV28
abundance: -
d_gene: -

CDR3aa: CASSSTGQGRKTGELFF
CDR3nt: TGTGCCAGCAGCTCGACTGGACAGGGGAGGAAAACCGGGGAGCTGTTTTTT
j_gene: TRBJ2-2
v_gene: TRBV7-2
abundance: few
d_gene: TRBD1

CDR3aa: CSARDNGRAYNEQFF
CDR3nt: TGCAGTGCTAGAGATAACGGGAGGGCCTACAATGAGCAGTTCTTC
j_gene: TRBJ2-1
v_gene: TRBV20-1
abundance: once
d_gene: TRBD2

CDR3aa: CASRDPRRGLSNYGYTF
CDR3nt: TGTGCCAGCAGGGACCCACGCAGGGGGCTTTCCAACTATGGCTACACCTTC
j_gene: TRBJ1-2
v_gene: TRBV25-1
abundance: -
d_gene: TRBD1

CDR3aa: CASSPQLGSNQPQHF
CDR3nt: TGTGCCAGCTCACCTCAGCTCGGTAGCAATCAGCCCCAGCATTTT
j_gene: TRBJ1-5
v_gene: TRBV18
abundance: -
d_gene: -

CDR3aa: CASSWTGQGLLAGMSYEQYF
CDR3nt: TGCGCCAGCAGCTGGACCGGACAGGGTTTACTAGCGGGGATGTCCTACGAGCAGTACTTC
j_gene: TRBJ2-7
v_gene: TRBV5-1
abundance: -
d_gene: TRBD2

CDR3aa: CASSSVTGSNEQFF
CDR3nt: TGTGCCAGCAGCTCCGTGACAGGGAGCAATGAGCAGTTCTTC
j_gene: TRBJ2-1
v_gene: TRBV7-3
abundance: few
d_gene: TRBD1

CDR3aa: CSVERGGRAANNEQFF
CDR3nt: TGCAGCGTTGAGCGGGGTGGGAGGGCTGCAAACAATGAGCAGTTCTTC
j_gene: TRBJ2-1
v_gene: TRBV29-1
abundance: -
d_gene: TRBD2

CDR3aa: CSVALRLATYEQYF
CDR3nt: TGCAGCGTTGCCCTACGACTAGCAACCTACGAGCAGTACTTC
j_gene: TRBJ2-7
v_gene: TRBV29-1
abundance: many
d_gene: TRBD2

CDR3aa: CASSMDYNEQFF
CDR3nt: TGTGCCAGCTCAATGGATTACAATGAGCAGTTCTTC
j_gene: TRBJ2-1
v_gene: TRBV18
abundance: -
d_gene: -

CDR3aa: CSARLPGLAGGWYYNEQFF
CDR3nt: TGCAGTGCTAGACTACCGGGACTAGCGGGAGGGTGGTACTACAATGAGCAGTTCTTC
j_gene: TRBJ2-1
v_gene: TRBV20-1
abundance: -
d_gene: TRBD2

CDR3aa: CASISREWWDIGHSGANVLTF
CDR3nt: TGTGCCAGCATCTCCCGAGAGTGGTGGGACATCGGGCACTCTGGGGCCAACGTCCTGACTTTC
j_gene: TRBJ2-6
v_gene: TRBV7-9
abundance: -
d_gene: -

CDR3aa: CASSFFSRGLTGDEQFF
CDR3nt: TGTGCCAGCAGCTTTTTCAGCAGGGGGCTAACCGGTGATGAGCAGTTCTTC
j_gene: TRBJ2-1
v_gene: TRBV7-6
abundance: -
d_gene: TRBD1

CDR3aa: CASSSTGFYEQYF
CDR3nt: TGTGCCAGCAGCTCTACAGGGTTCTACGAGCAGTACTTC
j_gene: TRBJ2-7
v_gene: TRBV7-2
abundance: -
d_gene: -

CDR3aa: CRASRPGQGYEQYF
CDR3nt: TGCAGGGCCTCCAGACCGGGACAGGGCTACGAGCAGTACTTC
j_gene: TRBJ2-7
v_gene: TRBV20-1
abundance: few
d_gene: TRBD1

CDR3aa: CAISESGLYTIYF
CDR3nt: TGTGCCATCAGTGAGTCGGGACTATACACCATATATTTT
j_gene: TRBJ1-3
v_gene: TRBV10-3
abundance: few
d_gene: -

CDR3aa: CASSLVWDFYNEQFF
CDR3nt: TGTGCCAGCAGCTTAGTTTGGGACTTCTACAATGAGCAGTTCTTC
j_gene: TRBJ2-1
v_gene: TRBV11-2
abundance: few
d_gene: -

CDR3aa: CASRHGQGGPEQYF
CDR3nt: TGTGCCAGCAGACATGGACAGGGAGGACCCGAGCAGTACTTC
j_gene: TRBJ2-7
v_gene: TRBV7-9
abundance: few
d_gene: TRBD1

CDR3aa: CASRTSGTYEQYF
CDR3nt: TGTGCCAGCAGGACTAGCGGGACCTACGAGCAGTACTTC
j_gene: TRBJ2-7
v_gene: TRBV12-3/TRBV12-4
abundance: -
d_gene: TRBD2

CDR3aa: CASSRLANSNSDTQYF
CDR3nt: TGTGCCAGCAGCCGACTAGCGAACAGCAACTCAGATACGCAGTATTTT
j_gene: TRBJ2-3
v_gene: TRBV7-3
abundance: -
d_gene: TRBD2

CDR3aa: CASSYGGGYGYTF
CDR3nt: TGTGCCAGCAGTTATGGGGGTGGCTATGGCTACACCTTC
j_gene: TRBJ1-2
v_gene: TRBV6-5
abundance: few
d_gene: -

CDR3aa: CASSTWVSYEQYF
CDR3nt: TGTGCCAGCAGCACTTGGGTCTCCTACGAGCAGTACTTC
j_gene: TRBJ2-7
v_gene: TRBV7-9
abundance: -
d_gene: -

CDR3aa: CAIQQGAYEQYF
CDR3nt: TGTGCCATCCAACAGGGAGCCTACGAGCAGTACTTC
j_gene: TRBJ2-7
v_gene: TRBV10-3
abundance: -
d_gene: -

CDR3aa: CSASSPHNEQFF
CDR3nt: TGCAGTGCTAGTTCCCCGCACAATGAGCAGTTCTTC
j_gene: TRBJ2-1
v_gene: TRBV20-1
abundance: few
d_gene: -

CDR3aa: CASSLSGLAGGPLEQYF
CDR3nt: TGTGCCAGCAGTTTGTCAGGACTAGCGGGAGGGCCCCTAGAGCAGTACTTC
j_gene: TRBJ2-7
v_gene: TRBV12-3/TRBV12-4
abundance: -
d_gene: TRBD2

CDR3aa: CSARDQGLGYEQYF
CDR3nt: TGCAGTGCTAGAGACCAAGGGCTGGGATACGAGCAGTACTTC
j_gene: TRBJ2-7
v_gene: TRBV20-1
abundance: -
d_gene: -

CDR3aa: CASSLVEHDEQYF
CDR3nt: TGTGCCAGCAGCTTAGTGGAACATGACGAGCAGTACTTC
j_gene: TRBJ2-7
v_gene: TRBV7-2
abundance: -
d_gene: -

CDR3aa: CASSYNRGLLNEQFF
CDR3nt: TGTGCCAGCAGTTACAATAGGGGGCTGTTGAATGAGCAGTTCTTC
j_gene: TRBJ2-1
v_gene: TRBV6-5
abundance: -
d_gene: TRBD1

CDR3aa: CASEGREGKLFF
CDR3nt: TGTGCCAGCGAAGGGCGCGAGGGAAAACTGTTTTTT
j_gene: TRBJ1-4
v_gene: TRBV7-6
abundance: -
d_gene: -

CDR3aa: CASSVLRSTGELFF
CDR3nt: TGTGCCAGCAGTGTCTTAAGGAGCACCGGGGAGCTGTTTTTT
j_gene: TRBJ2-2
v_gene: TRBV2
abundance: few
d_gene: -

CDR3aa: CASSLKRTGGVGRYF
CDR3nt: TGTGCCAGCAGCTTAAAAAGGACAGGGGGCGTTGGAAGGTACTTC
j_gene: TRBJ2-5
v_gene: TRBV7-2
abundance: -
d_gene: TRBD1

CDR3aa: CASSHLIKDRGKAKNIQYF
CDR3nt: TGCGCCAGCAGCCACCTTATTAAGGACAGGGGGAAAGCCAAAAACATTCAGTACTTC
j_gene: TRBJ2-4
v_gene: TRBV4-1
abundance: -
d_gene: TRBD1

CDR3aa: CASSYRSPGTDTQYF
CDR3nt: TGTGCCAGCAGTTACCGGTCCCCAGGAACAGATACGCAGTATTTT
j_gene: TRBJ2-3
v_gene: TRBV6-5
abundance: -
d_gene: -

CDR3aa: CASSNLETQYF
CDR3nt: TGTGCCAGCAGCAATCTGGAGACCCAGTACTTC
j_gene: TRBJ2-5
v_gene: TRBV27
abundance: few
d_gene: -

CDR3aa: CASSFNRDEQYF
CDR3nt: TGCGCCAGCAGCTTCAACAGGGACGAGCAGTACTTC
j_gene: TRBJ2-7
v_gene: TRBV5-1
abundance: few
d_gene: -

CDR3aa: CASSSGAGGDEKLFF
CDR3nt: TGCGCCAGCAGCTCGGGGGCAGGGGGCGATGAAAAACTGTTTTTT
j_gene: TRBJ1-4
v_gene: TRBV5-1
abundance: many
d_gene: TRBD1

CDR3aa: CASLRTGLSYEQYF
CDR3nt: TGTGCCAGCTTGCGGACAGGTCTCTCCTACGAGCAGTACTTC
j_gene: TRBJ2-7
v_gene: TRBV21-1
abundance: -
d_gene: -